This paragraph reports one T cell receptor beta chain. V was pared by 6 bases and J by 8 bases, with 22 bases between. Germline V CDR1 and CDR2: WSHSY, SAAADI. The CDR3 is 15 residues long. This table comes from immunoSEQ multiplex PCR, and its TCRdb copy is limited to in-frame clones, with some not included. The repertoire includes about 400,000 clones, 83% of them detected once, and 7.4% sits in the top ten. Specified treatment: roughly 20 received Ad26.COV2.S at low or high dose, single or two shots; roughly five received placebo; per-sample allocation not given. Collection of the samples took place on day 63 after the first injection of vaccine or placebo. The data derive from a study of Ad26.COV2.S vaccination and SARS-CoV-2 variants.

Sequencing was performed on peripheral blood, taken in a trial of Ad26.COV2.S vaccine versus placebo. The rearrangement links TRBV10-2 to TRBJ1-1, with TRBD1 as a possible D gene (5 bases). The sequence derives from a person aged 18 to 59 who received the Ad26.COV2.S COVID-19 vaccine or a placebo. Here the CDR3 reads CASRRWDQVQMEAFF. The CDR3 coding sequence is TGCGCCAGCAGGAGGTGGGACCAGGTACAAATGGAAGCTTTCTTT.